A single sample gave rise to the 22 T cell receptor beta chains below, sequenced in a study of cytomegalovirus exposure and HLA in healthy donors (dated by TCRdb to 2017 to 2019). The library was prepared using the immunoSEQ multiplex PCR assay. For the multiplex PCR, a mixture combining 60 forward primers for TCR Vbeta segments and 13 reverse primers for TCR Jbeta segments was used. TCRdb provides this immuneACCESS table in a form limited to in-frame rearrangements. Some clones are lacking; in checked studies, under half of them reflect an unresolved V gene, and why the rest are absent is not known. This sample's listing comprises about 130,000 clones. The leading ten clones occupy more than 1.5% of the sample. The sample comprised PBMCs. The receptors come from a woman aged 35 to 49 in good health and CMV-seropositive.

J is TRBJ2-7 and V is TRBV10-2, with 7 bases aligning to TRBD2. Germline assignment: CDR1 WSHSY and CDR2 SAAADI. This CDR3 comprises 12 residues. With V trimmed by 8 bases and J by 3 bases, 4 bases remained unmatched. This CDR3 is CASYVAGYEQYF. CDR3 coding DNA: TGCGCCAGCTATGTAGCGGGCTACGAGCAGTACTTC.

This sequence joins TRBV19 and TRBJ2-1; D unclear. The CDR3 has 16 residues. V was clipped by 4 bases and J by 0 bases, with 13 bases between them. The germline gives CDR1 LNHDA, CDR2 SQIVND (reference sequence). The CDR3 spells CASSRNSGGSYNEQFF. The CDR3 bases are TGTGCCAGTAGTAGGAACTCTGGCGGCTCCTACAATGAGCAGTTCTTC.

The V and J genes are TRBV25-1 and TRBJ2-7; the match to TRBD1 covers 7 bases. V trimming: 4 bases; J trimming: 0 bases; junction bases outside the gene matches: 3. The CDR3 is made up of 14 amino acids. Germline CDR1 MGHDK, CDR2 SYGVNS. This chain's CDR3 is CASSVRDSSYEQYF. CDR3 bases: TGTGCCAGCAGTGTTCGGGACAGCTCCTACGAGCAGTACTTC.

The chain employs TRBV6-4 and TRBJ2-1, with D unclear. Trimming shortened V by 7 bases and J by 0 bases, and 16 bases separated the two germline ends. Germline V gene lookup returns CDR1 MRHNA and CDR2 SNTAGT. CDR3 size: 16 residues. CDR3 protein: CASNDGAVSSYNEQFF. The DNA for the CDR3 is TGTGCCAGCAATGATGGTGCGGTAAGCTCCTACAATGAGCAGTTCTTC.

The genes are TRBV5-1 and TRBJ1-3; possibly TRBD1 for D (6 bases). The V gene lost 5 bases and the J gene lost 2 bases, with 14 bases spanning the gap. The CDR3 covers 15 residues. Germline CDR1 is SGHRS and CDR2 is YFSETQ. CDR3 region: CASRGSGVAGNTIYF. CDR3 DNA: TGCGCCAGCAGGGGTTCAGGGGTCGCTGGAAACACCATATATTTT.

The CDR3 DNA is TGTGCCAGCAGTCTGGGACAGGGAGGAAACACCATATATTTT. Amino acids: CASSLGQGGNTIYF. This sequence joins TRBV2 and TRBJ1-3; 9 positions agree with TRBD1. There are 14 residues in the CDR3. Unmatched junction bases numbered 3, after V lost 5 bases and J lost 4 bases. Germline V gives CDR1 SNHLY, CDR2 FYNNEI.

This chain links TRBV19 with TRBJ2-1; tentatively, D is TRBD2 (5 bases). CDR1 and CDR2 (germline): LNHDA, SQIVND (reference sequence). Trimming shortened V by 0 bases and J by 4 bases, and 16 bases separated the two germline ends. This CDR3 is 17 amino acids long. The CDR3 loop is CASSIDQAVRRYNEQFF. The CDR3 bases are TGTGCCAGTAGTATAGATCAGGCGGTACGGAGGTACAATGAGCAGTTCTTC. Looking up the rest from reference TRBV19 and TRBJ2-1 gives the full variable domain: DGGITQSPKYLFRKEGQNVTLSCEQNLNHDAMYWYRQDPGQGLRLIYYSQIVNDFQKGDIAEGYSVSREKKESFPLTVTSAQKNPTAFYLCASSIDQAVRRYNEQFFGPGTRLTVL.

The chain joins TRBV21-1 to TRBJ2-5; TRBD1 is the table's D call and was not checked against the DNA. TRBV21-1 is a pseudogene locus. The CDR3 is made up of 15 amino acids. The CDR3: CASSKTVSSRETQYF. The CDR3 coding sequence is TGTGCCAGCAGCAAAACGGTTTCCTCCAGGGAGACCCAGTACTTC.

This chain connects TRBV11-2 to TRBJ2-1; TRBD1 matches at 7 bases. The V gene end was trimmed by 6 bases and the J gene end by 4 bases; junction bases not matched to a gene: 9. Germline CDR1 reads SGHAT; CDR2 reads FQNNGV. CDR3 length: 15 amino acids. CDR3 protein: CASRGQNPPYNEQFF. CDR3 DNA: TGTGCCAGCAGGGGACAGAACCCACCTTACAATGAGCAGTTCTTC. The entire variable domain, with the rest obtained from reference TRBV11-2 and TRBJ2-1, is as follows: EAGVAQSPRYKIIEKRQSVAFWCNPISGHATLYWYQQILGQGPKLLIQFQNNGVVDDSQLPKDRFSAERLKGVDSTLKIQPAKLEDSAVYLCASRGQNPPYNEQFFGPGTRLTVL.

The chain joins TRBV4-1 to TRBJ2-1; possible D gene TRBD2, 7 bases. Germline V CDR1 and CDR2: MGHRA, YSYEKL. With 1 base removed from V and 7 bases from J, the gap between germline ends came to 14 bases. This CDR3 is built from 15 residues. The CDR3 region is CASSQGQGGGNEQFF. The CDR3 bases are TGCGCCAGCAGCCAAGGGCAGGGAGGGGGAAATGAGCAGTTCTTC.

This sequence joins TRBV5-4 and TRBJ2-7, with D maybe TRBD2 (5 bases). Trimming removed 3 bases at V and 3 bases at J, with 13 bases between. The germline CDR1 and CDR2 sequences are SGHNT and YYREEE (reference sequence). The CDR3 is made up of 14 amino acids. CDR3 sequence reads: CASSSRGRVYEQYF. Written as DNA, the CDR3 is TGTGCCAGCAGCTCTCGGGGAAGGGTCTACGAGCAGTACTTC.

The CDR3, as DNA: TGTGCCAGCAGCGGGCCTAGCGGGAAAGTACATGAGCAGTTCTTC. Encoded protein: CASSGPSGKVHEQFF. V is TRBV9 and J is TRBJ2-1; TRBD2 agrees at 9 bases. V lost 3 bases and J lost 8; bases outside the gene matches: 9. CDR1 and CDR2 (germline): SGDLS, YYNGEE. CDR3 length equals 15 residues.

V gene TRBV4-1 combines with J gene TRBJ2-5; 7 bases match TRBD1. The CDR3 consists of 15 residues. Germline values: CDR1 MGHRA, CDR2 YSYEKL. Trimming took 3 bases from V and 2 from J; bases not matched to a gene: 6. The CDR3 DNA is TGCGCCAGCAGCCATCCGGAGACAGGGCAAGAGACCCAGTACTTC. Encoded protein: CASSHPETGQETQYF.

The chain uses TRBV6-5 and TRBJ2-7; D possibly corresponds to TRBD2 (5 bases). Looked up from germline, CDR1 is MNHEY and CDR2 is SVGAGI. The CDR3 is 14 amino acids. Trimming removed 5 bases from V and 7 bases from J, with 18 bases in between. CDR3 sequence (DNA): TGTGCCAGCAGTCCCGACGGACTCGTGAAAGAGCAGTACTTC. Translation gives CASSPDGLVKEQYF.

The V and J genes are TRBV5-1 and TRBJ2-7, with D perhaps matching TRBD2 (6 bases). Germline assignment: CDR1 SGHRS and CDR2 YFSETQ. This CDR3 region has 15 residues. V gave up 7 bases and J gave up 4 bases, with 21 bases separating them. The CDR3 coding sequence is TGCGCCAGCGGCCATGGAGGGACCGTCAATTACGAGCAGTACTTC. Its protein is CASGHGGTVNYEQYF.

V is TRBV7-2 and J is TRBJ1-2; no reliable D call. The CDR3 extends over 14 amino acids. CDR1 is SGHTA, CDR2 FQGNSA, per germline. V was shortened by 3 bases and J by 2 bases, with 10 bases between the two germline ends. This CDR3 is CASSFFRVNYGYTF. Here the CDR3 DNA reads TGTGCCAGCAGCTTTTTTCGGGTGAACTATGGCTACACCTTC.

V is TRBV4-1 and J is TRBJ2-7, with D uncertain. CDR3 length equals 12 residues. Germline V gives CDR1 MGHRA, CDR2 YSYEKL. The V end was cut by 0 bases, the J end by 6 bases, with 6 bases between. This chain's CDR3 is CASSQDPGEQYF. CDR3 DNA: TGCGCCAGCAGCCAAGATCCGGGCGAGCAGTACTTC.

The chain uses TRBV18 and TRBJ2-2, with 9 positions matching TRBD2. Germline CDR1 reads KGHSH; CDR2 reads LQKENI. The CDR3 has 15 amino acids. V trimming: 3 bases; J trimming: 4 bases; junction bases outside the gene matches: 3. The CDR3 DNA reads TGTGCCAGCTCACCTTTAGCGGGAGTCACCGGGGAGCTGTTTTTT. Its protein is CASSPLAGVTGELFF. Supplemented by reference TRBV18 and TRBJ2-2, the full variable domain reads NAGVMQNPRHLVRRRGQEARLRCSPMKGHSHVYWYRQLPEEGLKFMVYLQKENIIDESGMPKERFSAEFPKEGPSILRIQQVVRGDSAAYFCASSPLAGVTGELFFGEGSRLTVL.

Notes on this clone: The junction departs from germline at one end; a sequencing error may be responsible. The V and J genes are TRBV9 and TRBJ2-1, with 7 bases lining up with TRBD1. CDR3 length: 15 amino acids. Germline CDR1 is SGDLS and CDR2 is YYNGEE. CDR3 amino acids: CASSVAHQQGNEQFF. The DNA of the CDR3 is TGCGCCAGCAGCGTAGCCCACCAACAGGGGAATGAGCAGTTCTTC.

The CDR3 bases are TGTGCCAGCAGGGTCGACAGTCAAGTTCCGGGGACCCAGTACTTC. Its translation is CASRVDSQVPGTQYF. The chain recombines TRBV2 with TRBJ2-5, with D maybe TRBD1 (5 bases). There are 15 residues in the CDR3. Germline V gene lookup returns CDR1 SNHLY and CDR2 FYNNEI. The V and J ends lost 6 bases and 7 bases respectively, with 21 bases between them. The full variable domain, rest sourced from reference TRBV2 and TRBJ2-5, is EPEVTQTPSHQVTQMGQEVILRCVPISNHLYFYWYRQILGQKVEFLVSFYNNEISEKSEIFDDQFSVERPDGSNFTLKIRSTKLEDSAMYFCASRVDSQVPGTQYFGPGTRLLVL.

The chain combines TRBV19 with TRBJ1-1; possible D gene TRBD1, 6 bases. Germline V gives CDR1 LNHDA, CDR2 SQIVND (reference sequence). Trimming cost V 5 bases and J 1 base, with 14 bases left between them. This CDR3 region has 15 residues. CDR3 nucleotides: TGTGCCAGTAGTCCCTTAGGGGGTCCGAACACTGAAGCTTTCTTT. This encodes CASSPLGGPNTEAFF.

The chain has TRBV5-1 and TRBJ2-3; 7 bases line up with TRBD2. V dropped 0 bases and J dropped 5; count of bases not matched to a gene: 3. The CDR3 covers 14 residues. CDR1 SGHRS and CDR2 YFSETQ come from the germline V gene. This CDR3 is CASSLESGGDTQYF. The CDR3 coding sequence is TGCGCCAGCAGCTTGGAATCGGGGGGAGATACGCAGTATTTT.